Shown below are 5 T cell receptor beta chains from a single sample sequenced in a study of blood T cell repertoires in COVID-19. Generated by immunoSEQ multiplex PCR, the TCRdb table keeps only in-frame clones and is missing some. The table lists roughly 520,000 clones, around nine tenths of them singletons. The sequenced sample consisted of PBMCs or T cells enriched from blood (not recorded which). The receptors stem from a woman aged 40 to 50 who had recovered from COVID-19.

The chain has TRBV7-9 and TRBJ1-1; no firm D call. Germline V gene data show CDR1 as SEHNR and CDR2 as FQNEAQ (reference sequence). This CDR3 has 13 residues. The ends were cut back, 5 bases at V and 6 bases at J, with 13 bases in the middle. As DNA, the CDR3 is TGTGCCAGCAGCCCCCGGGTCGTAGCTGAAGCTTTCTTT. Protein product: CASSPRVVAEAFF.

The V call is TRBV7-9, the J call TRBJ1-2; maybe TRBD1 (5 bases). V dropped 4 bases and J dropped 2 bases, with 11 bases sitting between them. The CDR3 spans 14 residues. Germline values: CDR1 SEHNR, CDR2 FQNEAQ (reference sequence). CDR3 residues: CASSWGGLNYGYTF. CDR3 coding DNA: TGTGCCAGCAGCTGGGGGGGACTAAACTATGGCTACACCTTC. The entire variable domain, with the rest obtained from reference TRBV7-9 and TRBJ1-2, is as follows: DTGVSQNPRHKITKRGQNVTFRCDPISEHNRLYWYRQTLGQGPEFLTYFQNEAQLEKSRLLSDRFSAERPKGSFSTLEIQRTEQGDSAMYLCASSWGGLNYGYTFGSGTRLTVV.

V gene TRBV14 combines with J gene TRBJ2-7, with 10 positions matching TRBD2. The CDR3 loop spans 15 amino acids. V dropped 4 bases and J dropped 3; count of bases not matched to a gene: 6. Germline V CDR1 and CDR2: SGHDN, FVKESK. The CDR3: CASSLMPSGSYEQYF. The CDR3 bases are TGTGCCAGCAGCCTGATGCCTAGCGGGAGCTACGAGCAGTACTTC. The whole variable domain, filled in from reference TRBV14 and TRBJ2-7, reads EAGVTQFPSHSVIEKGQTVTLRCDPISGHDNLYWYRRVMGKEIKFLLHFVKESKQDESGMPNNRFLAERTGGTYSTLKVQPAELEDSGVYFCASSLMPSGSYEQYFGPGTRLTVT.

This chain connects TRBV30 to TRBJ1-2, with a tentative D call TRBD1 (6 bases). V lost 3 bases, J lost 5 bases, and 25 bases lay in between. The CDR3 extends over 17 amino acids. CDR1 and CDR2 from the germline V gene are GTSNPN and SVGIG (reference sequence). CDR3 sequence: CAWSPSRGVGSSYGYTF. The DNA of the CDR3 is TGTGCCTGGAGCCCTTCCAGGGGCGTGGGGTCGTCTTATGGCTACACCTTC.

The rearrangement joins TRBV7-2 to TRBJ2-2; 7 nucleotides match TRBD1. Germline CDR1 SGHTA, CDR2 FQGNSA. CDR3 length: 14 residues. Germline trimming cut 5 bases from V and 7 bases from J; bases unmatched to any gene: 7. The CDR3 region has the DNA TGTGCCAGCAGCAGGGGGCGTCTTGGCGGGGAGCTGTTTTTT. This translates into CASSRGRLGGELFF.